A selection of T cell receptor beta chains follows, all from one sample in a study of T cell responses to AZD1222 COVID-19 vaccine. Generated by immunoSEQ multiplex PCR, the TCRdb table keeps only in-frame clones and is missing some. The sample carries around 150,000 clones, around 85% recorded once. The material sequenced was peripheral blood, taken 28 days after the second dose of the MenACWY control vaccine. The receptors come from an adult who received the MenACWY meningococcal vaccine as a control. The CDR3 runs from the conserved cysteine through the conserved F or W. Not all rows give a size; the values are once, few, many and, for expanded clones, a class.

>13|TRBV5-1|TRBJ2-1|few
CASSLGTRGEQFF
>13|TRBV12-3/TRBV12-4|TRBJ1-5|.
CASSGQPDQPQHF
>13|TRBV2|TRBJ1-6|.
CASVRDHNSPLHF
>19|TRBV13|TRBJ2-7|.
CASSSSPGQGVSGSYEQYF
>14|TRBV2|TRBJ2-1|.
CASSGTSGYNEQFF
>13|TRBV10-2|TRBJ2-5|.
CASRSPVQETQYF
>15|TRBV7-9|TRBJ2-1|.
CASSLGVGVNNEQFF
>12|TRBV12-3/TRBV12-4|TRBJ1-5|.
CASSWGLQPQHF
>13|TRBV10-1|TRBJ1-2|once
CASSAKLASGYTF
>16|TRBV5-1|TRBJ1-3|.
CASSRHRGEPGDTIYF
>14|TRBV7-9|TRBJ1-1|.
CASSRLSQGTEAFF
>12|TRBV6-5|TRBJ1-2|once
CASRIGQYGYTF
>14|TRBV2|TRBJ2-7|.
CANSRGRESIQQYF
>13|TRBV6-2/TRBV6-3|TRBJ1-2|.
CASSYNRVYGYTF
>13|TRBV5-1|TRBJ1-2|.
CASSLDGTGGYTF
>14|TRBV2|TRBJ2-2|.
CATRWRGNTGELFF
>14|TRBV9|TRBJ2-1|.
CASSSGTGADEQFF
>14|TRBV7-9|TRBJ2-5|once
CASSPQSGRETQYF
>13|TRBV30|TRBJ1-5|.
CAWGGQGNQPQHF
>15|TRBV7-9|TRBJ1-2|once
CASSLEWTLSGGYTF
>17|TRBV9|TRBJ2-5|.
CASSVGGTGPVRETQYF
>14|TRBV10-2|TRBJ1-1|.
CASILPGRGTEAFF